This T cell receptor (beta chain) was captured in a study of blood T cell repertoires in COVID-19. Study background: From T cells, B-cell-depleted T cells, or PBMCs came the material, which was cDNA or gDNA.

This clone was counted a few times. Profiling relied on immunoSEQ multiplex PCR, and the TCRdb table lists in-frame clones only, not all of them. The sample contains about 250,000 clones, more than 75% of which appear only once. Germline V lookup: CDR1 KGHSH, CDR2 LQKENI. This CDR3 comprises 16 residues. The V end was cut by 3 bases, the J end by 1 base, with 12 bases between. The sequenced sample was peripheral blood. The source is a woman aged 60-70 years who had recovered from COVID-19. The chain uses TRBV18 and TRBJ2-2, with a tentative D call TRBD2 (6 bases). The chain's CDR3 is CASSPRGLRNTGELFF. CDR3 nucleotide sequence: TGTGCCAGCTCACCTCGCGGACTAAGGAACACCGGGGAGCTGTTTTTT.